A selection of T cell receptor beta chains follows, all from one sample in a study of molecular identifiers for immune sequencing clone quantification. TCRdb re-called the PCR reads through MiXCR, storing one row per CDR3 protein. The sample carries 600,000 to 650,000 distinct CDR3 sequences, 20% recorded once. The sample taken for sequencing was naive CD8+ T cells from blood, with Jurkat cell RNA spiked in. These receptors came from a human donor in good health. Some libraries in this study had Jurkat cell RNA spiked in. Each CDR3 is given with its conserved first and last residue. The D gene is left open where the match is weak. Only part of the rows carry a size: once, few, many, or a class if the clone is expanded.

v_call: TRBV6-5
clone_size: many
j_call: TRBJ2-7
d_call: TRBD1
cdr3_aa: CASSLTGYTYEQYF
cdr3_nt: TGTGCCAGCAGTTTGACAGGGTACACCTACGAGCAGTACTTC

v_call: TRBV9
clone_size: NA
j_call: TRBJ2-7
d_call: TRBD2
cdr3_aa: CASSSGTSGSSYEQYF
cdr3_nt: TGTGCCAGCAGCTCCGGGACTAGCGGGAGCTCCTACGAGCAGTACTTC

v_call: TRBV10-3
clone_size: NA
j_call: TRBJ1-1
d_call: TRBD1
cdr3_aa: CAISETGTGREDTEAFF
cdr3_nt: TGTGCCATCAGTGAGACAGGGACAGGGCGAGAAGACACTGAAGCTTTCTTT

v_call: TRBV4-3
clone_size: NA
j_call: TRBJ2-7
d_call: TRBD1
cdr3_aa: CARNLRGLEGFSILHEQYF
cdr3_nt: TGCGCCAGGAATCTCAGGGGGTTAGAGGGTTTTAGCATTCTCCACGAGCAGTACTTC

v_call: TRBV9
clone_size: many
j_call: TRBJ1-1
d_call: NA
cdr3_aa: CASSVEGVAEAFF
cdr3_nt: TGTGCCAGCAGCGTTGAGGGTGTCGCTGAAGCTTTCTTT

v_call: TRBV7-9
clone_size: few
j_call: TRBJ2-1
d_call: TRBD2
cdr3_aa: CASSSGLESRNEQFF
cdr3_nt: TGTGCCAGCAGCTCTGGACTAGAATCTAGAAATGAGCAGTTCTTC

v_call: TRBV5-6
clone_size: many
j_call: TRBJ1-1
d_call: NA
cdr3_aa: CASSSDFLNTEAFF
cdr3_nt: TGTGCCAGCAGCTCCGATTTCTTGAACACTGAAGCTTTCTTT

v_call: TRBV6-2/TRBV6-3
clone_size: many
j_call: TRBJ1-2
d_call: TRBD1
cdr3_aa: CASSYSPTGPYGYTF
cdr3_nt: TGTGCCAGCAGTTACTCGCCGACAGGGCCATATGGCTACACCTTC

v_call: TRBV4-1
clone_size: many
j_call: TRBJ2-7
d_call: TRBD2
cdr3_aa: CASSQATSGYEQYF
cdr3_nt: TGCGCCAGCAGCCAGGCTACTAGCGGCTACGAGCAGTACTTC

v_call: TRBV21-1
clone_size: NA
j_call: TRBJ2-7
d_call: NA
cdr3_aa: CASSLNTGTADGEQYF
cdr3_nt: TGTGCCAGCAGCCTCAACACCGGGACAGCCGACGGCGAGCAGTACTTC

v_call: TRBV5-4
clone_size: many
j_call: TRBJ2-3
d_call: TRBD2
cdr3_aa: CASSLGTSGYTDTQYF
cdr3_nt: TGTGCCAGCAGCTTGGGGACTAGCGGATACACAGATACGCAGTATTTT

v_call: TRBV27
clone_size: NA
j_call: TRBJ1-3
d_call: TRBD1
cdr3_aa: CASSRTGGYGNTIYF
cdr3_nt: TGTGCCAGCAGTCGGACAGGGGGTTATGGAAACACCATATATTTT

v_call: TRBV7-6
clone_size: few
j_call: TRBJ2-3
d_call: TRBD1
cdr3_aa: CASSLPQGKEGTDTQYF
cdr3_nt: TGTGCCAGCAGCCTACCACAGGGGAAAGAGGGTACAGATACGCAGTATTTT

v_call: TRBV6-5
clone_size: many
j_call: TRBJ1-5
d_call: NA
cdr3_aa: CASSALREDQPQHF
cdr3_nt: TGTGCCAGCAGCGCATTAAGGGAGGATCAGCCCCAGCATTTT

v_call: TRBV4-1
clone_size: NA
j_call: TRBJ2-7
d_call: NA
cdr3_aa: CASSQLGLGGEQYF
cdr3_nt: TGCGCCAGCAGCCAACTTGGTTTAGGGGGCGAGCAGTACTTC

v_call: TRBV19
clone_size: many
j_call: TRBJ2-3
d_call: NA
cdr3_aa: CASSTHSTDTQYF
cdr3_nt: TGTGCCAGTAGTACCCACAGCACAGATACGCAGTATTTT

v_call: TRBV12-3/TRBV12-4
clone_size: NA
j_call: TRBJ1-5
d_call: NA
cdr3_aa: CAGSFGWGGQPQHF
cdr3_nt: TGTGCCGGCAGTTTCGGCTGGGGTGGTCAGCCCCAGCATTTT

v_call: TRBV9
clone_size: many
j_call: TRBJ1-1
d_call: NA
cdr3_aa: CASSVAGDTEAFF
cdr3_nt: TGTGCCAGCAGCGTAGCAGGGGACACTGAAGCTTTCTTT

v_call: TRBV6-6
clone_size: few
j_call: TRBJ2-1
d_call: NA
cdr3_aa: CASSQTRYNEQFF
cdr3_nt: TGTGCCAGCAGTCAAACAAGATACAATGAGCAGTTCTTC

v_call: TRBV4-3
clone_size: many
j_call: TRBJ2-1
d_call: NA
cdr3_aa: CASSQDPLSSYNEQFF
cdr3_nt: TGCGCCAGCAGCCAAGATCCCCTATCCTCCTACAATGAGCAGTTCTTC

v_call: TRBV4-3
clone_size: NA
j_call: TRBJ2-7
d_call: TRBD1
cdr3_aa: CASSQDSGTGYEQYF
cdr3_nt: TGCGCCAGCAGCCAAGATTCGGGGACAGGGTACGAGCAGTACTTC

v_call: TRBV19
clone_size: many
j_call: TRBJ2-3
d_call: TRBD2
cdr3_aa: CASSPGLAGGQVADTQYF
cdr3_nt: TGTGCCAGTAGTCCCGGACTAGCGGGGGGGCAGGTCGCAGATACGCAGTATTTT

v_call: TRBV6-2/TRBV6-3
clone_size: many
j_call: TRBJ2-5
d_call: NA
cdr3_aa: CASSYLDQETQYF
cdr3_nt: TGTGCCAGCAGTTACCTCGACCAAGAGACCCAGTACTTC

v_call: TRBV18
clone_size: many
j_call: TRBJ2-6
d_call: NA
cdr3_aa: CASSRKWAAISGANVLTF
cdr3_nt: TGTGCCAGCTCACGGAAATGGGCAGCAATCTCTGGGGCCAACGTCCTGACTTTC

v_call: TRBV6-5
clone_size: many
j_call: TRBJ2-7
d_call: NA
cdr3_aa: CASSYGQGVGYEQYF
cdr3_nt: TGTGCCAGCAGTTACGGGCAGGGCGTAGGCTACGAGCAGTACTTC

v_call: TRBV27
clone_size: NA
j_call: TRBJ2-1
d_call: NA
cdr3_aa: CASSVLGLTTGSYNEQFF
cdr3_nt: TGTGCCAGCAGCGTTCTGGGGCTGACGACAGGTTCCTACAATGAGCAGTTCTTC

v_call: TRBV4-3
clone_size: many
j_call: TRBJ2-3
d_call: NA
cdr3_aa: CASSQAPEGGTDTQYF
cdr3_nt: TGCGCCAGCAGCCAAGCCCCCGAGGGGGGCACAGATACGCAGTATTTT

v_call: TRBV29-1
clone_size: many
j_call: TRBJ1-1
d_call: NA
cdr3_aa: CSVVQNTEAFF
cdr3_nt: TGCAGCGTTGTACAGAACACTGAAGCTTTCTTT

v_call: TRBV7-2
clone_size: many
j_call: TRBJ2-7
d_call: NA
cdr3_aa: CASSFYRDVYEQYF
cdr3_nt: TGTGCCAGCAGCTTTTACAGGGACGTCTACGAGCAGTACTTC

v_call: TRBV24-1
clone_size: NA
j_call: TRBJ2-5
d_call: NA
cdr3_aa: CATSAPETNQETQYF
cdr3_nt: TGTGCCACCAGTGCCCCAGAGACAAACCAAGAGACCCAGTACTTC

v_call: TRBV5-1
clone_size: many
j_call: TRBJ2-3
d_call: TRBD2
cdr3_aa: CASSRLAGDRTDTQYF
cdr3_nt: TGCGCCAGCAGCCGACTAGCGGGAGATAGAACAGATACGCAGTATTTT

v_call: TRBV15
clone_size: NA
j_call: TRBJ2-5
d_call: TRBD2
cdr3_aa: CATSRVSLAGQETQYF
cdr3_nt: TGTGCCACCAGCAGAGTCTCCTTAGCGGGCCAAGAGACCCAGTACTTC

v_call: TRBV28
clone_size: few
j_call: TRBJ1-3
d_call: NA
cdr3_aa: CASSTSPFSGNTIYF
cdr3_nt: TGTGCCAGCAGTACGTCCCCGTTTTCTGGAAACACCATATATTTT

v_call: TRBV28
clone_size: many
j_call: TRBJ2-6
d_call: TRBD1
cdr3_aa: CASSFRGREGANVLTF
cdr3_nt: TGTGCCAGCAGTTTCAGGGGGCGGGAAGGGGCCAACGTCCTGACTTTC

v_call: TRBV23-1
clone_size: NA
j_call: TRBJ2-1
d_call: NA
cdr3_aa: CASSQSIAVGTYNEQFF
cdr3_nt: TGCGCCAGCAGTCAATCGATAGCAGTGGGGACCTACAATGAGCAGTTCTTC

v_call: TRBV13
clone_size: many
j_call: TRBJ2-2
d_call: TRBD1
cdr3_aa: CASRQGANTGELFF
cdr3_nt: TGTGCCAGCAGACAGGGGGCGAACACCGGGGAGCTGTTTTTT

v_call: TRBV19
clone_size: once
j_call: TRBJ2-1
d_call: NA
cdr3_aa: CASSLDPGEQFF
cdr3_nt: TGTGCCAGTAGTTTGGACCCAGGGGAGCAGTTCTTC

v_call: TRBV20-1
clone_size: NA
j_call: TRBJ2-7
d_call: NA
cdr3_aa: CSANLGGYEQYF
cdr3_nt: TGCAGTGCTAATCTCGGGGGCTACGAGCAGTACTTC